A selection of T cell receptor beta chains follows, all from one sample in a study of OX40 agonist ivuxolimab in advanced cancers. Method: immunoSEQ multiplex PCR; TCRdb's copy keeps in-frame clones and lacks some. The sample includes fewer than 90,000 clones, 70% to 90% seen only once; the top ten take 2% to 3%. Sequenced material: CD4+ or CD8+ T cells sorted from blood, taken in a trial of the OX40 agonist ivuxolimab. These receptor sequences come from an adult with an advanced solid tumor such as melanoma, head and neck, liver or kidney cancer. Each CDR3 is given with its conserved first and last residue. The D gene is left open where the match is weak. Only part of the rows carry a size: once, few, many, or a class if the clone is expanded.

NA	TRBV7-3	TRBD2	TRBJ2-3	CASSLEVFRTSGGSHTPDTQYF	TGTGCCAGCAGCTTAGAAGTATTTCGGACTAGCGGGGGGTCCCACACCCCAGATACGCAGTATTTT
NA	TRBV19	NA	TRBJ1-3	CASSGYGQQSSGNTIYF	TGTGCCAGTAGTGGATATGGGCAGCAGAGCTCTGGAAACACCATATATTTT
NA	TRBV10-3	NA	TRBJ1-6	CAISNGDNSPLHF	TGTGCCATCAGTAACGGGGATAATTCACCCCTCCACTTT
NA	TRBV10-1	TRBD1	TRBJ2-1	CASGTSRGLNEQFF	TGCGCCAGCGGGACCTCCAGGGGGTTAAATGAGCAGTTCTTC
NA	TRBV11-2	TRBD2	TRBJ2-3	CASTRLAGTDTQYF	TGTGCCAGCACCAGACTAGCAGGGACAGATACGCAGTATTTT
NA	TRBV4-2	TRBD1	TRBJ1-6	CASSQAEGQDNSPLHF	TGTGCCAGCAGCCAAGCGGAAGGACAGGATAATTCACCCCTCCACTTT
NA	TRBV10-3	NA	TRBJ1-1	CAISEAGKNTEAFF	TGTGCCATCAGTGAAGCGGGGAAGAACACTGAAGCTTTCTTT
once	TRBV5-4	TRBD2	TRBJ2-5	CASSFRRGGGETQYF	TGTGCCAGCAGCTTTCGGCGGGGGGGAGGTGAGACCCAGTACTTC
once	TRBV4-2	NA	TRBJ1-4	CASSPPLNEKLFF	TGTGCCAGCAGCCCACCCTTAAATGAAAAACTGTTTTTT
few	TRBV27	NA	TRBJ1-5	CASPRTGVNQPQHF	TGTGCCAGCCCCCGGACGGGGGTGAATCAGCCCCAGCATTTT
NA	TRBV5-1	TRBD2	TRBJ2-5	CASTPDGSGGREQYF	TGCGCCAGCACCCCAGACGGAAGCGGGGGTAGGGAGCAGTACTTC
NA	TRBV5-1	TRBD1	TRBJ2-5	CASSRSQGARETQYF	TGCGCCAGCAGCCGGAGTCAGGGGGCGCGGGAGACCCAGTACTTC
NA	TRBV6-5	NA	TRBJ2-2	CASSRRRAGELFF	TGTGCCAGCAGCCGTCGGAGGGCCGGGGAGCTGTTTTTT
NA	TRBV7-8	NA	TRBJ2-1	CASRPSQGRGEQFF	TGTGCCAGCAGACCATCTCAGGGTCGGGGTGAGCAGTTCTTC
NA	TRBV18	NA	TRBJ1-1	CASSPSGTPPEAFF	TGTGCCAGCTCACCCTCCGGGACCCCACCCGAAGCTTTCTTT
NA	TRBV5-6	NA	TRBJ2-5	CASSSPGTPVETQYF	TGTGCCAGCAGCTCCCCCGGGACCCCCGTCGAGACCCAGTACTTC
NA	TRBV28	TRBD1	TRBJ1-4	CASSSGQYNEKLFF	TGTGCCAGCAGCTCGGGACAGTATAATGAAAAACTGTTTTTT
NA	TRBV30	NA	TRBJ2-3	CAWSVGDTDTQYF	TGTGCCTGGAGTGTGGGGGACACAGATACGCAGTATTTT
NA	TRBV7-3	TRBD1	TRBJ2-4	CASSLTGGWENIQYF	TGTGCCAGCAGCCTGACAGGGGGCTGGGAAAACATTCAGTACTTC
once	TRBV6-5	TRBD1	TRBJ1-4	CASSYRQGGEKLFF	TGTGCCAGCAGTTATAGACAGGGAGGGGAAAAACTGTTTTTT